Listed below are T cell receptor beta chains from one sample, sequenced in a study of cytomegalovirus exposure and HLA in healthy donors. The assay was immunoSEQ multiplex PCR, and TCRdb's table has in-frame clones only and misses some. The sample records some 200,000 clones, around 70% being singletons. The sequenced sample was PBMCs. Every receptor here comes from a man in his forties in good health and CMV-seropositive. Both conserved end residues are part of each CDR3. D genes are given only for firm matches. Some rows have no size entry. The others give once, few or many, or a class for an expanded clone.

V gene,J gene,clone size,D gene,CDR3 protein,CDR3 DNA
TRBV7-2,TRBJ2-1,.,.,CASSQVDTYNEQFF,TGTGCCAGCAGCCAGGTGGACACTTACAATGAGCAGTTCTTC
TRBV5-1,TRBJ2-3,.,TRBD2,CASSGGGTSDTQYF,TGCGCCAGCAGCGGCGGGGGAACATCAGATACGCAGTATTTT
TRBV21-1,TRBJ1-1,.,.,CASSDKMSPTPVTGGIMGTEAFF,TGTGCCAGCAGCGATAAAATGTCACCAACCCCCGTGACAGGGGGGATAATGGGCACTGAAGCTTTCTTT
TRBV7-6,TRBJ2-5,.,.,CASSSLGGTGETQYF,TGTGCCAGCAGCTCGTTAGGAGGGACGGGGGAGACCCAGTACTTC
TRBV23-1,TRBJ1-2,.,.,CASSQSVGRDLEVSYGYTF,TGCGCCAGCAGTCAATCGGTCGGCAGGGATCTAGAAGTGAGCTATGGCTACACCTTC
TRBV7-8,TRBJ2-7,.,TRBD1,CASSGMVPGQGLWEQYF,TGTGCCAGCAGCGGAATGGTCCCGGGACAGGGGCTTTGGGAGCAGTACTTC
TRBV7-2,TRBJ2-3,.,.,CASSLTRDTQYF,TGTGCCAGCAGCCTAACTAGGGATACGCAGTATTTT
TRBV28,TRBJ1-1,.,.,CASSFVGPNTEAFF,TGTGCCAGTAGTTTCGTGGGCCCAAACACTGAAGCTTTCTTT
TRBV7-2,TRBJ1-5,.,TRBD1,CASSVDRGGNQPQHF,TGTGCCAGCAGCGTCGACAGGGGGGGCAATCAGCCCCAGCATTTT
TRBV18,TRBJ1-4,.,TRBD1,CASSLRQGPNEKLFF,TGTGCCAGCTCGCTTCGACAGGGACCAAATGAAAAACTGTTTTTT
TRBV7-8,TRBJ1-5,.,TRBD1,CASRPDREAQPQHF,TGTGCCAGCAGGCCCGACAGGGAAGCTCAGCCCCAGCATTTT
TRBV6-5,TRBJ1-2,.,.,CASRAGANYGYTF,TGTGCCAGCAGGGCAGGGGCGAACTATGGCTACACCTTC
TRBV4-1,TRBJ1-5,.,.,CASSQEAYSNQPQHF,TGCGCCAGCAGCCAAGAAGCGTATAGCAATCAGCCCCAGCATTTT
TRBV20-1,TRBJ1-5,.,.,CTCQPQHF,TGCACGTGTCAGCCCCAGCATTTT
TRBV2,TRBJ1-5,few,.,CASSEGGQWQPQHF,TGTGCCAGCAGTGAAGGAGGACAGTGGCAGCCCCAGCATTTT
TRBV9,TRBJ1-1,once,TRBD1,CATSGGLENTEAFF,TGTGCCACCTCAGGGGGGTTGGAGAACACTGAAGCTTTCTTT
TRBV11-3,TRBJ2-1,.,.,CASSLAVDNEQFF,TGTGCCAGCAGCTTAGCGGTCGACAATGAGCAGTTCTTC
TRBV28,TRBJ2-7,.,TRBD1,CASSYPGTGGAEQYF,TGTGCCAGCAGTTACCCGGGGACAGGGGGCGCCGAGCAGTACTTC
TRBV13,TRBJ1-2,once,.,CASSLIGGSYGYTF,TGTGCCAGCAGCCTGATAGGGGGAAGTTATGGCTACACCTTC
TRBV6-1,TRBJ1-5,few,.,CASRRSDYSNQPQHF,TGTGCCAGCCGTCGCAGCGATTATAGCAATCAGCCCCAGCATTTT
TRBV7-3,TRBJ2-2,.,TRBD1,CASSLRRTGQNTGELFF,TGTGCCAGCAGCTTACGAAGGACAGGACAGAACACCGGGGAGCTGTTTTTT
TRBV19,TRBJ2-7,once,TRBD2,CASSNPRGSSYEQYF,TGTGCCAGTAGTAATCCGCGGGGGAGCTCCTACGAGCAGTACTTC
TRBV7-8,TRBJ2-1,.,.,CASSTWPEPFSYNEQFF,TGTGCCAGCAGCACCTGGCCCGAACCATTCTCCTACAATGAGCAGTTCTTC
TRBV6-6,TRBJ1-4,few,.,CASRETDNNEKLFF,TGTGCCAGCAGGGAAACAGATAACAATGAAAAACTGTTTTTT
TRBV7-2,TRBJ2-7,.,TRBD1,CASSRQGQGLSYEQYF,TGTGCCAGCAGCAGGCAGGGACAGGGTCTTTCCTACGAGCAGTACTTC
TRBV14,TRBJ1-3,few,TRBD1,CASSPGGSAGNTIYF,TGTGCCAGCAGCCCAGGGGGCAGTGCGGGAAACACCATATATTTT
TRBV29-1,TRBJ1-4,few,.,CSPPTGDEKLFF,TGCAGCCCCCCGACAGGAGATGAAAAACTGTTTTTT
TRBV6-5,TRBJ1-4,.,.,CASSSGLGEKLFF,TGTGCCAGCAGCTCCGGACTAGGAGAAAAACTGTTTTTT
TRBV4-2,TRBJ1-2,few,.,CASSPAGGIFGYTF,TGTGCCAGCAGCCCCGCGGGAGGGATTTTTGGCTACACCTTC
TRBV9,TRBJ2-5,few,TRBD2,CASSPTGSGVRGETQYF,TGTGCCAGCAGCCCGACGGGTAGCGGGGTCAGAGGAGAGACCCAGTACTTC
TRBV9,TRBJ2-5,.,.,CASSASIREETQYF,TGTGCCAGCAGCGCCAGCATCCGGGAAGAGACCCAGTACTTC
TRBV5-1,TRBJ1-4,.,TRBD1,CASSSSDRDLDEKLFF,TGCGCCAGCAGCAGCTCGGACAGGGACTTGGATGAAAAACTGTTTTTT
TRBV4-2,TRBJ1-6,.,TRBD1,CATQGAFNSPLHF,TGTGCCACCCAGGGGGCATTTAATTCACCCCTCCACTTT
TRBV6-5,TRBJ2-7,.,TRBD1,CASSSQPGQGSEEQYF,TGTGCCAGCAGTTCTCAACCGGGACAGGGGTCGGAGGAGCAGTACTTC
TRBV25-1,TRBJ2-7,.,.,CASSDWSGEQYF,TGTGCCAGCAGTGACTGGTCGGGAGAGCAGTACTTC
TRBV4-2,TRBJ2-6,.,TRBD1,CASSQPTGQGAANVLTF,TGTGCCAGCAGCCAACCCACGGGACAGGGAGCGGCTAACGTCCTGACTTTC
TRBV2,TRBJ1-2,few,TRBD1,CASTRRTGENYGYTF,TGTGCCAGCACCAGAAGGACAGGGGAGAACTATGGCTACACCTTC
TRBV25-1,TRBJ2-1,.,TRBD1,CASSGTGLYNEQFF,TGTGCCAGCAGTGGGACAGGGCTATACAATGAGCAGTTCTTC
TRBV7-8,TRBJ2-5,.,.,CASSLAAGPRGGTQYF,TGTGCCAGCAGCTTAGCTGCAGGGCCAAGGGGGGGGACCCAGTACTTC
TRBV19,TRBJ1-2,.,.,CASSTRNRDLGYTF,TGTGCCAGTAGTACCCGAAACAGGGATTTGGGCTACACCTTC
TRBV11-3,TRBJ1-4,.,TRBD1,CASNGGQGRDEKLFF,TGTGCCAGCAACGGCGGACAGGGGCGGGATGAAAAACTGTTTTTT
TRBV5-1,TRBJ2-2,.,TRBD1,CASLSSGTANTGELFF,TGCGCCAGCCTCAGCTCCGGGACAGCGAACACCGGGGAGCTGTTTTTT
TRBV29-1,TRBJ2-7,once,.,CSVEVTGLYEQYF,TGCAGCGTTGAAGTTACAGGGCTCTACGAGCAGTACTTC
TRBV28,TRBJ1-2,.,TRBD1,CASSPRTGRYGYTF,TGTGCCAGCAGCCCCCGGACAGGTCGATATGGCTACACCTTC
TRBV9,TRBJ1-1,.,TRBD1,CASSLRDSTEAFF,TGTGCCAGCAGCCTAAGGGACAGCACTGAAGCTTTCTTT
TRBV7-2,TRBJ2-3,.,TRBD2,CASSVGTSFRADTQYF,TGTGCCAGCAGCGTCGGGACTAGCTTCAGGGCAGATACGCAGTATTTT
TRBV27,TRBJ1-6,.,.,CASSLIGSSYNSPLHF,TGTGCCAGCAGTTTAATAGGGAGCTCCTATAATTCACCCCTCCACTTT
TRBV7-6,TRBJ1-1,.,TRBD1,CASSLGDRGHTEAFF,TGTGCCAGCAGCTTAGGGGACAGGGGGCACACTGAAGCTTTCTTT
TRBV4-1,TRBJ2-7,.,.,CASSQDTGSGEQYF,TGCGCCAGCAGCCAAGATACGGGTTCTGGCGAGCAGTACTTC
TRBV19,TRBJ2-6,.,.,CASSISGRYGANVLTF,TGTGCCAGTAGTATATCGGGTCGTTACGGGGCCAACGTCCTGACTTTC
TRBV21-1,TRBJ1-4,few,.,CASRLRGGTEEKLFF,TGTGCCAGCCGCCTGAGGGGGGGCACGGAGGAAAAACTGTTTTTT
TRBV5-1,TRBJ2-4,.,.,CASSLGVPEDIQYF,TGCGCCAGCAGCTTGGGGGTACCCGAGGACATTCAGTACTTC
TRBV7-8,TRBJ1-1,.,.,CASSPGIYGRTEAFF,TGTGCCAGCAGCCCAGGAATTTATGGAAGGACTGAAGCTTTCTTT
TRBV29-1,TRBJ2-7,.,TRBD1,CSVVRGQGGEQYF,TGCAGCGTTGTAAGGGGACAGGGAGGCGAGCAGTACTTC
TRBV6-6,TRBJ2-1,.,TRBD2,CASSYGGVLYNEQFF,TGTGCCAGCAGTTACGGGGGGGTCTTATACAATGAGCAGTTCTTC
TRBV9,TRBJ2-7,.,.,CASSPTKEGRQYF,TGTGCCAGCAGCCCCACCAAGGAGGGGAGGCAGTACTTC
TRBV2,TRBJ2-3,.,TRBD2,CASIAGDRTDTQYF,TGTGCCAGCATCGCGGGGGACCGCACAGATACGCAGTATTTT
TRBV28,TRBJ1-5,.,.,CASQSGHSNQPQHF,TGTGCCTCCCAAAGCGGCCATAGCAATCAGCCCCAGCATTTT